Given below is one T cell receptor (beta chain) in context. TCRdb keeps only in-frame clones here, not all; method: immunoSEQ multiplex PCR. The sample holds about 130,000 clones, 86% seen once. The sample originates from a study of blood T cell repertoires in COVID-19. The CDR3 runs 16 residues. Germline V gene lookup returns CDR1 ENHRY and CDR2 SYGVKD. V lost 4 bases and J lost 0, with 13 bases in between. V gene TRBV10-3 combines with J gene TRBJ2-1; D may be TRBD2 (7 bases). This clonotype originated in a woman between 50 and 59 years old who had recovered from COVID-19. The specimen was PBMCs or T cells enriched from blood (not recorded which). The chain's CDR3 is CAISGAGQSSYNEQFF. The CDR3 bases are TGTGCCATCAGTGGAGCGGGACAAAGCTCCTACAATGAGCAGTTCTTC.